The present T cell receptor (beta chain) was sequenced within a study of blood T cell repertoires in COVID-19 (dated by TCRdb to about 2020). With respect to the entire study: Collaborator samples came from the United States, Italy and Spain and covered acute and convalescent phases of COVID-19. The dataset comprised deeply sampled blood TCRbeta repertoires from subjects exposed to, actively infected with, or recovered from COVID-19. The sample metadata nearly always contained a de-identified subject ID, COVID-19 status, age in years and sex. The material from the prospective study consisted of cDNA or gDNA derived from T cells, B-cell-depleted T cells, or PBMCs. The samples were drawn from two sources: the first 160 participants of the ongoing ImmuneRACE study, and some 1,300 subjects contributed by 6 global collaborators. The repertoires were released in a freely available public database intended as a resource for research on the immune response to SARS-CoV-2. Where HLA class I and class II types were available, the types were taken from metadata supplied by the sample provider, not from assay-based typing.

Per the germline V gene, ENHRY is the CDR1 and SYGVKD is the CDR2. The CDR3 numbers 16 residues from cysteine through phenylalanine. Only the CDR3 DNA stays, 48 bases, in frame from base 1. The V end loses 7 bases and the J end loses 1 base, and a stretch of 19 bases separates them. General conclusions and limits of the study: How much clinical and demographic metadata was included differed by source and by participant, and the metadata was provided uncurated.

TCRbeta CDR3 regions were amplified from genomic DNA by means of the immunoSEQ Assay, a bias-controlled multiplex PCR. In the source study's methods: Within the assay, amplification of reference gene primers was used to estimate how many nucleated cells each sample contained. To quantify the absolute abundance of each unique TCRbeta CDR3 rearrangement, sequence reads were collapsed and filtered. For each sample, productive Simpson clonality was calculated as the square root of Simpson's diversity index across productive rearrangements. TCRdb carries this immuneACCESS record with in-frame sequences only. Its versions omit some clonotypes, under half of them owing to an unresolved V gene in the studies checked, with the rest unexplained. The V and J calls and clone size were taken over from that table, and D and trimming were inferred from the DNA. Within this sample are more than 200,000 clones, with around 87% of them counted one time only. Under 6.5% of the sample comes from the top ten.

Regarding this clone: Its antigen target is currently unknown. One base away there is no much larger clone; base qualities are not given.

In the prospective study, participants were roughly 18 to 100 years old, resided in fewer than 25 geographic areas of the United States, and were enrolled through a virtual design. In the prospective study, participants were assigned to cohorts based on the clinical history participants reported in a screening survey and a study questionnaire. In the prospective study, whole blood, serum and a nasopharyngeal or oropharyngeal swab were collected from each participant by mobile phlebotomists. Prospective study participants could optionally give additional blood draws and questionnaires over an approximately two-month period. Before DNA extraction, blood samples from the prospective study were shipped at room temperature or frozen.

This chain joins TRBV10-3 to TRBJ1-1; the D gene is possibly TRBD1, with 5 bases matching. The sequence derives from a woman aged 25 to 45 with acute COVID-19. Sequenced input: PBMCs or T cells enriched from blood (not recorded which). The DNA sequence follows: TGTGCCATCAAGACCGGGACCGGGAGGGGGAACACTGAAGCTTTCTTT. Translated, it reads CAIKTGTGRGNTEAFF.